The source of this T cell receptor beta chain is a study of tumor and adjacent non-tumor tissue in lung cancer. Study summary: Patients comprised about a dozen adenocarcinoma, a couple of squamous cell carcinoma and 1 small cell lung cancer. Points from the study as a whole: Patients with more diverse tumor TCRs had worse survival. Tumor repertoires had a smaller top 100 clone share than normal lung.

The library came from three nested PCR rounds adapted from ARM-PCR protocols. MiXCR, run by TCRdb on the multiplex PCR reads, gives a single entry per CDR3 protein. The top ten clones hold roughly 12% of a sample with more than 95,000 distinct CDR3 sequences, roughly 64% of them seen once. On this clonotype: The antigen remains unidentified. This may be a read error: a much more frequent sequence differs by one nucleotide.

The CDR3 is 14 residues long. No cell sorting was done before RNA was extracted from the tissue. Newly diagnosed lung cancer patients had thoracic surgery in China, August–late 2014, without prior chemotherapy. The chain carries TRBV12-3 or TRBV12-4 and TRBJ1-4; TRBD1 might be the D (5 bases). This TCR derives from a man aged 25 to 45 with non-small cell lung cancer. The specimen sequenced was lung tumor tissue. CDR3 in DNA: TGTGCCAGCAGTTATAGGGGAACTAATGAAAAACTGTTATTT. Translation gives CASSYRGTNEKLLF.